Listed below are T cell receptor beta chains from one sample, sequenced in a study of cytotoxic CD8 clonotypes in ibrutinib-treated CLL. Data came from immunoSEQ multiplex PCR; TCRdb stores just in-frame clones and leaves some out. The sample has 110,000 to 150,000 clones, about three quarters seen once. This sample comprised PBMCs, obtained after 24 months of ibrutinib treatment. Source of these receptors: a human donor with chronic lymphocytic leukemia. The CDR3 runs from the conserved cysteine through the conserved F or W. The D gene is left open where the match is weak. Expanded clones are given a class, and other clones once, few, many or no size at all.

>12|TRBJ1-1|NA|NA|TRBV7-2
TGTGCCAGCAGCTTATTTAGGGCTGAAGCTTTCTTT
CASSLFRAEAFF
>17|TRBJ2-3|NA|few|TRBV28
TGTGCCAGCAGTTTATGGTGGTTGGGGACTAGCACAGATACGCAGTATTTT
CASSLWWLGTSTDTQYF
>13|TRBJ2-3|TRBD2|NA|TRBV2
TGTGCCAGCAGCGGGAGGTCCGCAGATACGCAGTATTTT
CASSGRSADTQYF
>15|TRBJ2-2|TRBD2|NA|TRBV9
TGTGCCAGCCGACGCGGGGGGCCGAACACCGGGGAGCTGTTTTTT
CASRRGGPNTGELFF
>15|TRBJ1-1|NA|NA|TRBV18
TGTGCCAGCTCACCACCGGGGGGGCTGAACACTGAAGCTTTCTTT
CASSPPGGLNTEAFF
>13|TRBJ2-1|NA|NA|TRBV21-1
TGTGCCAGCGGAAGACTAGTGGGCAATGAGCAGTTCTTC
CASGRLVGNEQFF
>19|TRBJ1-5|NA|NA|TRBV28
TGTGCCAGCAGTTTTTGGTTCCCCTCCGATGAGCCGGGCAATCAGCCCCAGCATTTT
CASSFWFPSDEPGNQPQHF
>14|TRBJ2-1|NA|NA|TRBV18
TGTGCCAGCTCAACCACTAGGGGCGGTGATGAGCAGTTCTTC
CASSTTRGGDEQFF
>17|TRBJ2-3|TRBD2|NA|TRBV7-4
TGTGCCAGCAGTCTACCCGGGCTAGCGGGGGTGTCAGATACGCAGTATTTT
CASSLPGLAGVSDTQYF
>14|TRBJ2-5|NA|NA|TRBV5-1
TGCGCCAGCAGCTTTCCGCAGGGGTTAAAGACCCAGTACTTC
CASSFPQGLKTQYF
>13|TRBJ1-2|NA|NA|TRBV14
TGTGCCAGCAGCCAAGTTTCGGACAATGGCTACACCTTC
CASSQVSDNGYTF
>18|TRBJ2-2|TRBD2|once|TRBV9
TGTGCCAGCAGCGTAGCCCGGACTAGCGGGGCGAACACCGGGGAGCTGTTTTTT
CASSVARTSGANTGELFF
>14|TRBJ1-2|NA|few|TRBV21-1
TGTGCCAGCAGCAAAGCCGGGCAGATCCCTGGCTACACCTTC
CASSKAGQIPGYTF
>14|TRBJ2-5|NA|NA|TRBV7-8
TGTGCCAGCAGGGAAGGGACCGCCCAAGAGACCCAGTACTTC
CASREGTAQETQYF
>13|TRBJ2-5|NA|NA|TRBV18
TGTGCCAGCTCACGGTTGGCGGGCGAGACCCAGTACTTC
CASSRLAGETQYF
>16|TRBJ2-7|TRBD2|NA|TRBV2
TGTGCCAGCAGTGGGCTAGCGGGGGCCCGCCTCTACGAGCAGTACTTC
CASSGLAGARLYEQYF
>16|TRBJ2-7|TRBD1|NA|TRBV6-9
TGTGCCAGCGGGGGACAGGGGAGGGAAGGGTTCTACGAGCAGTACTTC
CASGGQGREGFYEQYF
>16|TRBJ2-3|NA|NA|TRBV7-2
TGTGCCAGCAGCCCCCAGGGTCGGGGGAACACAGATACGCAGTATTTT
CASSPQGRGNTDTQYF
>15|TRBJ2-5|NA|NA|TRBV6-5
TGTGCCAGCAGTTACTCCGAGGGGACACAGGAGACCCAGTACTTC
CASSYSEGTQETQYF
>15|TRBJ2-2|NA|NA|TRBV5-6
TGTGCCAGCAGCTTGGAGGGGGTGAACACCGGGGAGCTGTTTTTT
CASSLEGVNTGELFF
>14|TRBJ2-6|NA|NA|TRBV5-4
TGTGCCAGCACCCGAGGCTCTGGGGCCAACGTCCTGACTTTC
CASTRGSGANVLTF
>13|TRBJ2-5|NA|NA|TRBV6-1
TGTGCCAGCGGCAGGGGTCCCCAAGAGACCCAGTACTTC
CASGRGPQETQYF
>19|TRBJ2-1|TRBD2|NA|TRBV7-8
TGTGCCAGCAGCTTAGTAAGGGTAAAGACTAGCGGGAGGTACAATGAGCAGTTCTTC
CASSLVRVKTSGRYNEQFF
>13|TRBJ1-2|NA|once|TRBV6-5
TGTGCCAGCAGTTTAGGGCATTTGGGGGGCTACACCTTC
CASSLGHLGGYTF
>15|TRBJ2-3|NA|NA|TRBV9
TGTGCCAGCAGCCGGGAGCGGAGAAGCACAGATACGCAGTATTTT
CASSRERRSTDTQYF
>16|TRBJ1-5|NA|NA|TRBV4-1
TGCGCCAGCAGCCAGGGGCTCCTCCATAGCAATCAGCCCCAGCATTTT
CASSQGLLHSNQPQHF
>9|TRBJ2-1|TRBD2|NA|TRBV7-9
TGTGCGAGCGGGGGGGAGCAGTTCTTC
CASGGEQFF
>13|TRBJ1-2|TRBD1|NA|TRBV25-1
TGTGCCAGCAACCTGGGACAGGGGAGCGGCTACACCTTC
CASNLGQGSGYTF
>14|TRBJ2-7|NA|NA|TRBV6-6
TGTGCCAGCACCAATGAGGGGGGGGCCGTCGAGCAGTACTTC
CASTNEGGAVEQYF
>12|TRBJ2-7|NA|NA|TRBV5-6
TGTGCCAGCAGCGCAGGGACGACCGAGCAGTACTTC
CASSAGTTEQYF
>16|TRBJ2-3|NA|NA|TRBV6-1
TGTGCCAGCAGTGACGGGCAGGGCCCTAGCACAGATACGCAGTATTTT
CASSDGQGPSTDTQYF
>14|TRBJ1-3|TRBD1|NA|TRBV7-9
TGTGCCAGCACCTATTCCAGGGGGCGTGGCACCATATATTTT
CASTYSRGRGTIYF
>15|TRBJ1-6|NA|NA|TRBV2
TGTGCCACCGGGACCGCGGGCTCCTATAATTCACCCCTCCACTTT
CATGTAGSYNSPLHF
>14|TRBJ1-2|NA|NA|TRBV7-2
TGTGCCAGCAGCTCGAATCTGGGGGGGTACGGCTACACCTTC
CASSSNLGGYGYTF
>14|TRBJ2-1|NA|NA|TRBV19
TGTGCCAGTAGTTCAGGACTCGACTACAATGAGCAGTTCTTC
CASSSGLDYNEQFF
>15|TRBJ1-3|NA|NA|TRBV15
TGTGCCACCAGCGCAAGCCGGGGCTCTGGAAACACCATATATTTT
CATSASRGSGNTIYF
>18|TRBJ2-3|TRBD2|NA|TRBV27
TGTGCCAGCAGTCCCGGGACTAGCGGCCTTCCAGGCACAGATACGCAGTATTTT
CASSPGTSGLPGTDTQYF
>14|TRBJ2-7|NA|NA|TRBV7-9
TGTGCCAGCAGCTTAGGTTCCGTGTCCTACGAGCAGTACTTC
CASSLGSVSYEQYF
>14|TRBJ2-2|NA|NA|TRBV5-1
TGCGCCAGCAGCTTGGGGGTAAACACCGGGGAGCTGTTTTTT
CASSLGVNTGELFF
>13|TRBJ2-2|NA|NA|TRBV5-6
TGTGCCAGCAGCTGGGATTGGACCGGGGAGCTGTTTTTT
CASSWDWTGELFF
>15|TRBJ2-5|NA|NA|TRBV6-1
TGTGCCAGCAGTGAAAGTTCGGGCGCCCAAGAGACCCAGTACTTC
CASSESSGAQETQYF
>22|TRBJ2-7|TRBD1|few|TRBV7-4
TGTGCCAGCAGCTTGGCGACCATTCTCCGGACAGGGTCTGGCGGGTGCAACTACGAGCAGTACTTC
CASSLATILRTGSGGCNYEQYF
>13|TRBJ2-7|TRBD1|NA|TRBV30
TGTGCCGGGAACCCGGACAGGGACGGCGAGCAGTACTTC
CAGNPDRDGEQYF
>17|TRBJ1-6|NA|NA|TRBV25-1
TGTGCCAGCAGTGGAAGAACGGGGCGCTCCTATAATTCACCCCTCCACTTT
CASSGRTGRSYNSPLHF
>12|TRBJ2-2|NA|NA|TRBV5-4
TGTGCCAGCAGCTTCGGAACCGGGGAGCTGTTTTTT
CASSFGTGELFF
>16|TRBJ2-1|TRBD1|NA|TRBV6-1
TGTGCCAGCAGTGGATGGGGACAGGGAGGCTACAATGAGCAGTTCTTC
CASSGWGQGGYNEQFF
>12|TRBJ2-3|NA|NA|TRBV7-9
TGTGCCAGCAGCCAGGAGGGAAATACGCAGTATTTT
CASSQEGNTQYF